This T cell receptor (beta chain) was sequenced in a study of blood T cell repertoires in COVID-19. This CDR3 contains 16 residues. V shed 4 bases and J shed 3 bases, with 17 bases lying between them. The germline V gene has CDR1 SGHRS and CDR2 YFSETQ. The repertoire was sequenced with immunoSEQ multiplex PCR; TCRdb's copy has only in-frame clones and lacks some. The table lists 150,000 to 200,000 clones, roughly 81% of them singletons. Sequences were obtained from peripheral blood. This receptor was obtained from a middle-aged man with acute or convalescent COVID-19. The chain has TRBV5-1 and TRBJ2-1; D perhaps matches TRBD2 (6 bases). The CDR3 coding sequence is TGCGCCAGCAGCCCGGAGGGGAACAATATCTACAATGAGCAGTTCTTC. Encoded protein: CASSPEGNNIYNEQFF.